This TCR beta chain was recorded in a study of cytomegalovirus exposure and HLA in healthy donors listed by TCRdb under 2017. In terms of the full investigation: According to a later analysis, one platform produced both the 110 or so validation repertoires and the 666 repertoires of the first cohort. The study aimed to test whether signatures of past pathogen exposure could be identified by cataloging public T cell receptors. In addition to the first cohort of several hundred subjects, a separate validation cohort of approximately 130 different subjects was used. High-throughput TCR immunosequencing, statistical association of individual TCRs with disease status, and machine learning were combined to predict cytomegalovirus infection status.

Study-level results and caveats: In the study, 150 to 200 TCR beta chains were listed as associated with cytomegalovirus. All 120 or so repertoires were used to score co-occurrence in the validation cohort in a later analysis, because that analysis had no HLA typing for the cohort. A few of the identified cytomegalovirus-associated TCR beta chains were confirmed in vitro to be specific for cytomegalovirus antigens. While some public TCRs were present in many individuals, most TCR sequences turned up only very rarely across donors. A later analysis found that TCRs clustered in the first cohort also tended to co-occur in the 120 validation repertoires, with 94% of cluster scores above 0. In both the original and validation cohorts, the classifier was reported to diagnose cytomegalovirus status with high specificity and sensitivity. The authors suggested that the approach could potentially be extended to other disease states and immunological phenotypes.

The library relied on the immunoSEQ multiplex PCR assay. Regarding the original processing steps: A statistical classification framework was built for diagnosing cytomegalovirus status from the catalog of TCR beta chain sequences. The source is immuneACCESS, and TCRdb retained only in-frame sequences with V and J called. Part of the clones is not carried over; for the studies checked, unresolved V genes explain less than half of this, and the remainder is unexplained. V, J and clone size are taken as reported in that table, and D and trimming were inferred from the DNA itself. The sample table shows 90,000 or so clones, and about 85% are seen once. The ten largest make up around 20% of the sample. CDR1 is given as SGHDT and CDR2 as YYEEEE, both from the germline V gene. The CDR3 sequence holds 15 residues, the cysteine and phenylalanine included. The only DNA kept is the CDR3, 45 bases in frame from the first base. Deletion took 1 base off V and 3 bases off J, with a span of 11 bases between the germline ends.

This clone was found once. Its antigen has not been determined. Base-call qualities are not available, and no considerably larger clone is one nucleotide away. Donors formed part of the validation cohort, which comprised over a hundred subjects and was distinct from the first cohort of 666 subjects. The clonotype comes from a man younger than 35 in good health and CMV-seropositive. The V and J genes are TRBV5-6 and TRBJ1-5, and perhaps TRBD1 as D gene, on 6 matching bases. The sequencing sample was made of PBMCs. The DNA reads as follows: TGTGCCAGCAGCTTGACAGGGTTGGTCAATCAGCCCCAGCATTTT. Its coded protein is CASSLTGLVNQPQHF.